Sequencing of this TCR beta chain was carried out in a study of vaccination and CD4 T cells after COVID-19. Across the study: Post-COVID draws followed diagnosis by a median roughly 93 days (range 35 to 161). SARS-CoV-2, HCoV-NL63, HCoV-OC43 and HCoV-229E supplied the overlapping spike peptides used to stimulate cells.

Sequence data for DNA of cultured CD4+ T cells were generated by the Oncomine TCR Beta short-read assay. MiXCR was run by TCRdb on the PCR reads, yielding one entry per CDR3 protein. This sample has about 14,000 distinct CDR3 sequences, with about 30% found just once. Treatment described: roughly 10-day PBMC culture with coronavirus spike peptide pools or control peptides (ViraFEST assay). Peptide-pool expansion of antigen-specific T cells preceded TCR sequencing in ViraFEST. At both days 3 and 7, half the medium was replaced with fresh IL-2 medium. A note on this clonotype: Its antigen is unidentified.

The material was CD4+ T cells from blood, cultured in vitro, obtained after SARS-CoV-2 vaccination. The receptor's source is a human donor who had recovered from COVID-19.

CDR3 sequence: CASAGVNTEAFF. In DNA, the CDR3 is TGTGCCTCAGCAGGGGTCAACACTGAAGCTTTCTTT. The chain joins TRBV19 to TRBJ1-1; D is possibly TRBD1 (6 bases). V lost 11 bases and J lost 2, with 12 bases in between. Germline V gene sequence: CDR1 LNHDA, CDR2 SQIVND (reference sequence). The CDR3 is made up of 12 amino acids.